The T cell receptor beta chain under discussion was sequenced for a study of human T cells and chemical hapten exposure. This clonotype showed up many times. Its antigen remains unknown. The study, taken as a whole, reports: The study found expanded TCRs formed significantly more large CDR3 similarity clusters than controls.

This CDR3 has 14 amino acids. V lost 3 bases, J lost 3 bases, and 8 bases lay in between. TCRdb itself ran the RACE reads through MiXCR, one entry per CDR3 protein. Of over 80,000 distinct CDR3 sequences in the sample, approximately 11% are singletons; the top ten hold 1% to 1.2%. Time point here: patch test 3, about 24 weeks after DPC sensitization. The treatment is: therapeutic diphenylcyclopropenone sensitization with weekly scalp DPC. The gene calls are TRBV12-3 or TRBV12-4 and TRBJ2-2; possible D gene TRBD2, 6 bases. Sequencing was performed on whole blood, taken in connection with sensitization to the hapten diphenylcyclopropenone (DPC). This TCR was recovered from a woman aged 25 to 39 with alopecia areata. Some clones in this sample may be carry-over from other donors' samples. This CDR3 reads CASSFQRDTGELFF. In DNA form, the CDR3 reads TGTGCCAGCAGTTTCCAGCGGGACACCGGGGAGCTGTTTTTT.